The clone carrying this T cell receptor (beta chain) came up many times. Its antigen is not known. CDR1 and CDR2 (germline): MNHNS, SASEGT. V lost 5 bases, J lost 6 bases, and 16 bases stayed unmatched. This CDR3 has 17 amino acids. The data originate from a study of T cells in Graves' hyperthyroidism and ophthalmopathy. Across the whole study: Prior to any treatment, at the point of initial diagnosis, peripheral blood was collected.

These patients, aged 18 to 65, had recently diagnosed hyperthyroidism lasting under 2 months. There were TCR beta CDR3 regions amplified from RNA transcripts. Initially, a first-round RT-PCR of the TCR CDR3 employed the HTBI primer set. TCRdb reprocessed the multiplex PCR reads with MiXCR, giving one entry per CDR3 protein. The sample consists of 600,000 to 850,000 distinct CDR3 sequences, about 17% of them appearing once. Findings and limits, study-wide: Within blood appeared most thyroid clonotypes that had expanded above 0.001. Ophthalmopathy was told apart from stable hyperthyroidism by a 13 V-J model.

The specimen sequenced was blood. The sequence was collected from a woman between 50 and 59 years old with Graves' hyperthyroidism that later progressed to Graves' ophthalmopathy. The rearrangement joins TRBV6-1 to TRBJ2-1, with 7 positions matching TRBD2. The CDR3 spells CASSRRGGDYSGNEQFF. CDR3 in DNA: TGTGCCAGCAGTCGTCGTGGGGGGGACTATTCGGGCAATGAGCAGTTCTTC.